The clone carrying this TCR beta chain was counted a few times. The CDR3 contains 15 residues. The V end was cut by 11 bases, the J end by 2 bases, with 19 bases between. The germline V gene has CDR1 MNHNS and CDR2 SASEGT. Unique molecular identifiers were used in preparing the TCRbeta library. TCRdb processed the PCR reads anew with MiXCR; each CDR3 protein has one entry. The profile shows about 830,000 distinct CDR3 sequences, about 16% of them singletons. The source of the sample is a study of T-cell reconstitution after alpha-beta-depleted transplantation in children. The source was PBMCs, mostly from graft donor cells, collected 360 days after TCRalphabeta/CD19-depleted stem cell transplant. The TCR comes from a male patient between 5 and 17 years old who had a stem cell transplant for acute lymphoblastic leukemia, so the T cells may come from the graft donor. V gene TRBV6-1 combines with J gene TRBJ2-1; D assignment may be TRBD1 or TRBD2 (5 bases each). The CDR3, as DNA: TGTGCCGGGGATTGGGACCGAGGAGCCTACAATGAGCAGTTCTTC. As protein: CAGDWDRGAYNEQFF.